A single sample is the source of the 10 T cell receptor beta chains below, sequenced in a study of blood T cell repertoires in COVID-19. The table came from immunoSEQ multiplex PCR; TCRdb's copy has only in-frame clones and leaves some out. The sample shows more than 95,000 clones, 80% to 90% of them seen only once. Sequenced: peripheral blood. The origin of the receptors is an older woman with acute or convalescent COVID-19.

The V and J genes are TRBV5-8 and TRBJ2-3, with no clear D. V was pared by 0 bases and J by 5 bases, with 7 bases between. The CDR3 sequence is 13 residues long. Germline V CDR1 and CDR2: SGHTS, YDEGEE. CDR3 loop: CASSLAGVDTQYF. The CDR3 DNA sequence: TGTGCCAGCAGCTTGGCCGGAGTAGATACGCAGTATTTT.

This clone was counted only a few times. The rearrangement links TRBV29-1 to TRBJ2-7; perhaps TRBD2 as D (5 bases). There are 12 residues in the CDR3. Trimming removed 5 bases at V and 4 bases at J, with 12 bases between. The V gene's germline CDR1 is SQVTM and CDR2 ANQGSEA. The CDR3 reads CSVTAAGYEQYF. The CDR3 nucleotides read TGCAGCGTTACGGCCGCGGGTTACGAGCAGTACTTC.

Only a few counts were recorded for this clone. The J gene is TRBJ1-1, the V gene TRBV9; a possible D gene is TRBD1 (5 bases). V dropped 3 bases and J dropped 6 bases, with 15 bases sitting between them. The CDR3 covers 14 residues. Germline CDR1 is SGDLS and CDR2 is YYNGEE. DNA of the CDR3: TGTGCCAGCAGCGGGGGGAGGTGGATGGCTGAAGCTTTCTTT. Its protein product is CASSGGRWMAEAFF.

This chain connects TRBV20-1 to TRBJ2-5, with 8 bases fitting TRBD2. The germline gives CDR1 DFQATT, CDR2 SNEGSKA (reference sequence). The CDR3 is 14 amino acids. The ends lost 3 bases at V and 5 bases at J; junction bases unmatched: 8. CDR3 sequence (DNA): TGCAGTGCTAGTAGGCGGGAGGTGGGGGAGACCCAGTACTTC. Protein: CSASRREVGETQYF.

The chain uses TRBV5-5 and TRBJ2-1; the match to TRBD2 covers 15 bases. In germline, CDR1 is SGHKS, CDR2 YYEKEE (reference sequence). The V segment lost 1 base and the J segment 8 bases; nucleotides outside the gene matches: 7. The CDR3 extends over 17 amino acids. CDR3: CASSLRTSGRAGDEQFF. The CDR3 coding sequence is TGTGCCAGCAGCTTGAGGACTAGCGGGAGGGCCGGGGATGAGCAGTTCTTC.

CDR3 bases: TGTGCCAGCATCCCAGGGGGGCTGGGCACGCAGTATTTT. Translating gives CASIPGGLGTQYF. V and J are TRBV7-9 and TRBJ2-3; D might be TRBD1 (7 bases). V was clipped by 7 bases and J by 9 bases, with 17 bases between them. CDR3 size: 13 residues. Germline assignment: CDR1 SEHNR and CDR2 FQNEAQ (reference sequence).

A few counts support this clone. Here the CDR3 reads CASSSPGRMNTEAFF. Here the CDR3 DNA reads TGTGCCAGCAGTTCTCCAGGGAGGATGAACACTGAAGCTTTCTTT. This chain uses TRBV27 with TRBJ1-1, with a weak D call TRBD1 (5 bases). Trimming took 4 bases from V and 0 from J, leaving 12 bases between them. The CDR3 sequence is 15 residues long. Looked up from germline, CDR1 is MNHEY and CDR2 is SMNVEV (reference sequence).

The V gene is TRBV28, the J gene TRBJ1-6; D ambiguous. This CDR3 has 12 residues. V lost 5 bases, J lost 9 bases, and 8 bases lay in between. CDR1 is MDHEN and CDR2 is SYDVKM in the germline V gene. CDR3 nucleotide sequence: TGTGCCAGCAGTCCACACAGTTCACCCCTCCACTTT. It specifies CASSPHSSPLHF.

The rearrangement uses TRBV6-1 and TRBJ1-3, with TRBD1 as a possible D gene (5 bases). Germline assignment: CDR1 MNHNS and CDR2 SASEGT. The V gene lost 0 bases and the J gene lost 0 bases, with 9 bases spanning the gap. This CDR3 is built from 16 residues. The CDR3 reads CASSEAGGFSGNTIYF. The CDR3 DNA reads as TGTGCCAGCAGTGAAGCTGGGGGGTTCTCTGGAAACACCATATATTTT.

V is TRBV5-4 and J is TRBJ1-4, with TRBD1 as a possible D gene (5 bases). V gave up 0 bases and J gave up 3 bases, with 12 bases separating them. The CDR3 contains 16 residues. The germline V gene encodes CDR1 SGHNT and CDR2 YYREEE (reference sequence). The CDR3 bases are TGTGCCAGCAGCTTGGGTGGGGCTAGGCCTAATGAAAAACTGTTTTTT. Translating it yields CASSLGGARPNEKLFF.